This TCR beta chain was sequenced in a study of blood T cell repertoires in COVID-19. Overall study: Spain, Italy and the United States supplied samples that represented acute and convalescent COVID-19. From T cells, B-cell-depleted T cells, or PBMCs came the material, which was cDNA or gDNA.

In the authors' workflow: Amplification with reference gene primers provided the estimates of nucleated cell counts. Data came from immunoSEQ multiplex PCR; TCRdb stores just in-frame clones and leaves some out. From that table come the V and J calls and clone size; the DNA was used to work out D and trimming. The sample has fewer than 250,000 clones, 85% to 95% seen once. The Seattle site enrolled patients during active infection and followed them longitudinally. The CDR3 sequence is 17 residues long. Germline CDR1 and CDR2: PRHDT and FYEKMQ (reference sequence). With 2 bases removed from V and 14 bases from J, the gap between germline ends came to 25 bases.

The origin of this receptor is a man aged 25 to 45 with COVID-19, enrolled during active disease. The rearrangement joins TRBV13 to TRBJ1-6; D is undetermined. Input material: peripheral blood. The CDR3 loop reads CASSLFDFSKESRALHF. In nucleotides, the CDR3 is TGTGCCAGCAGCTTATTCGACTTTTCCAAGGAATCGAGGGCCCTCCACTTT.